The 27 T cell receptor beta chains reported below all come from one sample, sequenced in a study of shared clonotypes between healthy human individuals. TCRdb's table, derived via immunoSEQ multiplex PCR, lists solely in-frame clones and lacks some. Of about 600,000 clones listed, 95% to 96% are singletons. Terminally differentiated effector memory CD45RA+ cells were left out of the naive CD8 fraction, which was CD45RO-negative and positively selected for CCR7. Sequencing used naive CD8+ T cells sorted from blood. Receptors were obtained from a woman in her 30s in good health.

The chain couples TRBV13 to TRBJ2-7; possibly TRBD1 for D (6 bases). The CDR3 runs to 15 residues. Germline CDR1 is PRHDT and CDR2 is FYEKMQ (reference sequence). V lost 1 base and J 4 bases, leaving 14 bases between the germline ends. CDR3 sequence (DNA): TGTGCCAGCAGCTTAGTCCGCAGGGGAGCTTACGAGCAGTACTTC. Translation: CASSLVRRGAYEQYF.

This chain's CDR3 is CATSTGHLNQPQHF. CDR3 nucleotides: TGTGCCACCAGCACAGGGCATCTCAATCAGCCCCAGCATTTT. The V gene is TRBV15, the J gene TRBJ1-5; possibly TRBD1 for D (5 bases). V was shortened by 4 bases and J by 3 bases, with 10 bases between the two germline ends. This CDR3 comprises 14 residues. Germline V gene sequence: CDR1 LNHNV, CDR2 YYDKDF (reference sequence).

About this clone itself: Other DNA variants within this sample encode the same CDR3. J is TRBJ2-7 and V is TRBV4-2, with D perhaps matching TRBD1 or TRBD2 (5 bases each). The V and J ends lost 1 base and 4 bases respectively, with 14 bases between them. Germline V gene lookup returns CDR1 LGHNA and CDR2 YNFKEQ. CDR3 length: 15 amino acids. The CDR3 sequence: CASSQGRDLTYEQYF. CDR3 DNA sequence: TGTGCCAGCAGCCAAGGTCGGGACCTAACTTACGAGCAGTACTTC.

The genes are TRBV5-4 and TRBJ2-7; perhaps TRBD2 as D (6 bases). The CDR3 runs 16 residues. V lost 6 bases, J lost 7 bases, and 26 bases lay in between. The germline CDR1 and CDR2 sequences are SGHNT and YYREEE (reference sequence). The CDR3 loop reads CASMEKGGAPRGEQYF. CDR3 nucleotides: TGTGCCAGCATGGAAAAGGGAGGAGCCCCACGGGGGGAGCAGTACTTC.

As concerns this clone: One end of the junction is discordant with germline, which a read error may explain. The rearrangement links TRBV7-2 to TRBJ1-5; D call uncertain. Germline V gives CDR1 SGHTA, CDR2 FQGNSA. This CDR3 contains 15 residues. DNA of the CDR3: TGTGCCAGCAGCTTAGCAGACGGCCTCTATCAACCCCAGCATTTT. As protein: CASSLADGLYQPQHF.

This chain uses TRBV28 with TRBJ2-1, with D possibly being TRBD1 or TRBD2 (5 bases each). This CDR3 spans 15 amino acids. The germline V gene encodes CDR1 MDHEN and CDR2 SYDVKM. V was clipped by 7 bases and J by 3 bases, with 16 bases between them. The CDR3 loop is CASTLGTSIYNEQFF. The CDR3 DNA reads as TGTGCCAGCACCCTCGGGACCTCAATCTACAATGAGCAGTTCTTC.

This clone was picked up one time. The chain carries TRBV28 and TRBJ1-5; no clear D gene. Between the trimmed V and J ends, which lost 4 bases and 4 bases, there was a span of 17 bases. Germline loops: CDR1 MDHEN, CDR2 SYDVKM. The CDR3 contains 16 residues. As DNA, the CDR3 is TGTGCCAGCAGTTCCACGTTTTTTACTAGGAATCAGCCCCAGCATTTT. It encodes CASSSTFFTRNQPQHF.

The V call is TRBV11-1, the J call TRBJ1-2; D may be TRBD1 (5 bases). V lost 5 bases and J lost 0, with 13 bases in between. This CDR3 is built from 15 residues. Germline CDR1 reads SGHAT; CDR2 reads FQDESV (reference sequence). Here the CDR3 reads CASSDDSITNYGYTF. CDR3 sequence (DNA): TGTGCCAGCAGCGATGACAGCATCACTAACTATGGCTACACCTTC.

The J gene is TRBJ2-2, the V gene TRBV5-6; D remains unclear. Germline V CDR1 and CDR2: SGHDT, YYEEEE. Between the trimmed V and J ends, which lost 0 bases and 1 base, there was a span of 4 bases. CDR3 size: 14 residues. CDR3 nucleotide sequence: TGTGCCAGCAGCTTGGGAATGAACACCGGGGAGCTGTTTTTT. Protein: CASSLGMNTGELFF.

The chain uses TRBV29-1 and TRBJ2-4; perhaps TRBD1 as D (6 bases). V was cut by 1 base and J by 8 bases, with 18 bases left in between. This CDR3 has 15 amino acids. Germline CDR1 SQVTM, CDR2 ANQGSEA. DNA of the CDR3: TGCAGCGTTGAAGGAGGGGGAGTCCGGGGTGACATTCAGTACTTC. Its translation is CSVEGGGVRGDIQYF.

The chain links TRBV15 to TRBJ1-1, with 10 bases identical to TRBD1. CDR3 length equals 16 residues. The junction had 8 bases not matched to a gene; V was cut back by 2 bases and J by 5 bases. Germline V gene lookup returns CDR1 LNHNV and CDR2 YYDKDF (reference sequence). The CDR3: CATSRTGTGAKTEAFF. The CDR3 DNA sequence: TGTGCCACCAGCAGAACGGGGACAGGGGCGAAGACTGAAGCTTTCTTT.

This chain connects TRBV27 to TRBJ1-3, with no clear D. V gave up 0 bases and J gave up 2 bases, with 5 bases separating them. CDR1 and CDR2 from the germline V gene are MNHEY and SMNVEV (reference sequence). This CDR3 has 14 residues. The CDR3 spells CASSLSRTGNTIYF. As DNA, the CDR3 is TGTGCCAGCAGTTTATCGCGGACTGGAAACACCATATATTTT.

Worth noting for this clone: Other DNA sequences in the same sample also yield this CDR3. CDR3 bases: TGTGCCAGCAGCCAAGTTGAGGGAAACACTGAAGCTTTCTTT. It encodes CASSQVEGNTEAFF. V is TRBV4-2 and J is TRBJ1-1, with D uncertain. Germline values: CDR1 LGHNA, CDR2 YNFKEQ. V dropped 1 base and J dropped 2 bases, with 8 bases sitting between them. This CDR3 region has 14 residues.

This chain uses TRBV27 with TRBJ1-4, with D maybe TRBD1 (5 bases). This CDR3 region has 17 residues. Trimming took off 5 bases at V and 5 bases at J, with 21 bases between the two ends. Germline V gene data show CDR1 as MNHEY and CDR2 as SMNVEV (reference sequence). The DNA of the CDR3 is TGTGCCAGCAGTCTAAGGATAATACGAGGGGACAATGAAAAACTGTTTTTT. Translated: CASSLRIIRGDNEKLFF.

The CDR3 DNA is TGTGCCAGCAGTGAAGTAGTGTCAGCGGGAGCTCGGACGGGGGAGCAGTACTTC. Its translation: CASSEVVSAGARTGEQYF. The rearrangement uses TRBV6-1 and TRBJ2-7, with 8 nucleotides matching TRBD2. Germline V lookup: CDR1 MNHNS, CDR2 SASEGT. The CDR3 is 18 amino acids. V lost 1 base, J lost 7 bases, and 18 bases stayed unmatched.

The chain links TRBV6-5 to TRBJ2-2, with a tentative D call TRBD2 (5 bases). This CDR3 comprises 15 residues. Germline values: CDR1 MNHEY, CDR2 SVGAGI. The V end lost 0 bases, the J end lost 4 bases, and 9 bases lay between the germline ends. CDR3 loop: CASSYSIRGTGELFF. The CDR3 DNA reads TGTGCCAGCAGTTACTCGATTCGGGGCACCGGGGAGCTGTTTTTT.

The rearrangement joins TRBV9 to TRBJ2-3, with D uncertain. V was cut by 0 bases and J by 0 bases, with 8 bases left in between. The CDR3 consists of 15 residues. CDR1 and CDR2 from the germline V gene are SGDLS and YYNGEE. The CDR3, as DNA: TGTGCCAGCAGCGTAGTTGGATCTAGCACAGATACGCAGTATTTT. It specifies CASSVVGSSTDTQYF.

This rearrangement joins TRBV6-5 to TRBJ2-2, with D maybe TRBD1 (5 bases). Per the germline V gene, CDR1 is MNHEY and CDR2 is SVGAGI. The CDR3 consists of 15 residues. V was shortened by 4 bases and J by 1 base, with 10 bases between the two germline ends. The CDR3 here is CASSLGPLNTGELFF. Here the CDR3 DNA reads TGTGCCAGCAGTTTGGGGCCACTGAACACCGGGGAGCTGTTTTTT.

The chain carries TRBV27 and TRBJ1-1, with a tentative D call TRBD1 (5 bases). The CDR3 consists of 13 residues. The V gene's germline CDR1 is MNHEY and CDR2 SMNVEV (reference sequence). V was pared by 2 bases and J by 6 bases, with 10 bases between. CDR3 protein: CASSLTGSPEAFF. DNA for the CDR3: TGTGCCAGCAGTTTAACAGGAAGCCCTGAAGCTTTCTTT.

This chain links TRBV15 with TRBJ2-1; D might be TRBD2 (6 bases). Germline V CDR1 and CDR2: LNHNV, YYDKDF (reference sequence). The CDR3 consists of 14 residues. V was cut by 8 bases and J by 7 bases, with 18 bases left in between. The CDR3 region has the DNA TGTGCCACCGGCCCTGACTTGGGGGGAAATGAGCAGTTCTTC. This codes for CATGPDLGGNEQFF.

V usage is TRBV5-6 and J usage is TRBJ2-7, with TRBD1 matching 8 bases. There are 12 residues in the CDR3. Germline CDR1 reads SGHDT; CDR2 reads YYEEEE. V lost 4 bases to trimming and J lost 6 bases; unmatched junction nucleotides: 3. CDR3 sequence (DNA): TGTGCCAGCAGCGAGACAGGGGTCGAGCAGTACTTC. The encoded protein is CASSETGVEQYF.

V and J are TRBV2 and TRBJ1-5, with TRBD1 as a possible D gene (6 bases). V was shortened by 6 bases and J by 2 bases, with 14 bases between the two germline ends. This CDR3 region has 15 residues. Per germline, CDR1 SNHLY and CDR2 FYNNEI. CDR3 nucleotide sequence: TGTGCCAGCAGACCAAAGGACAGCCGCAATCAGCCCCAGCATTTT. Encoded protein: CASRPKDSRNQPQHF. Together with reference TRBV2 and TRBJ1-5, the CDR3 gives the full variable domain: EPEVTQTPSHQVTQMGQEVILRCVPISNHLYFYWYRQILGQKVEFLVSFYNNEISEKSEIFDDQFSVERPDGSNFTLKIRSTKLEDSAMYFCASRPKDSRNQPQHFGDGTRLSIL.

This clone was picked up one time. The V gene is TRBV11-2, the J gene TRBJ2-7, with no clear D. Germline CDR1 reads SGHAT; CDR2 reads FQNNGV. V lost 6 bases and J lost 3, with 6 bases in between. This CDR3 contains 11 residues. The CDR3 DNA is TGTGCCAGCAGTTGGAGCTACGAGCAGTACTTC. Protein product: CASSWSYEQYF.

The chain couples TRBV27 to TRBJ2-2; 16 positions match TRBD2. Trimming at V came to 5 bases and at J to 5 bases, leaving 5 bases not matched to a gene. CDR3 size: 17 residues. Germline V CDR1 and CDR2: MNHEY, SMNVEV (reference sequence). The CDR3 here is CASSTGLAGGSTGELFF. Here the CDR3 DNA reads TGTGCCAGCAGTACGGGACTAGCGGGAGGGTCGACCGGGGAGCTGTTTTTT.

The chain is built from TRBV27 and TRBJ2-1, with 7 nucleotides matching TRBD2. V shed 7 bases and J 6 bases; nucleotides not matched to a gene: 12. This CDR3 has 15 residues. The germline gives CDR1 MNHEY, CDR2 SMNVEV (reference sequence). CDR3 bases: TGTGCCAGCAAGGCGGGTCCTCGCGGGAGCAATGAGCAGTTCTTC. It encodes CASKAGPRGSNEQFF.

The rearrangement links TRBV6-1 to TRBJ2-5, with D possibly TRBD1 on 5 matching bases. This CDR3 comprises 15 residues. Trimming cost V 1 base and J 5 bases, with 14 bases left between them. Germline CDR1 reads MNHNS; CDR2 reads SASEGT. The CDR3 DNA reads as TGTGCCAGCAGTGAAGGACCCAGGGATTCGGAGACCCAGTACTTC. Translation: CASSEGPRDSETQYF.

The chain has TRBV7-8 and TRBJ1-1; possible D gene TRBD1, 5 bases. Germline CDR1 is SGHVS and CDR2 is FQNEAQ. This CDR3 region has 16 residues. Between the trimmed V and J ends, which lost 1 base and 1 base, there was a span of 13 bases. The CDR3 reads CASSLGGWGSNTEAFF. CDR3 in DNA: TGTGCCAGCAGCTTAGGCGGCTGGGGGTCGAACACTGAAGCTTTCTTT.